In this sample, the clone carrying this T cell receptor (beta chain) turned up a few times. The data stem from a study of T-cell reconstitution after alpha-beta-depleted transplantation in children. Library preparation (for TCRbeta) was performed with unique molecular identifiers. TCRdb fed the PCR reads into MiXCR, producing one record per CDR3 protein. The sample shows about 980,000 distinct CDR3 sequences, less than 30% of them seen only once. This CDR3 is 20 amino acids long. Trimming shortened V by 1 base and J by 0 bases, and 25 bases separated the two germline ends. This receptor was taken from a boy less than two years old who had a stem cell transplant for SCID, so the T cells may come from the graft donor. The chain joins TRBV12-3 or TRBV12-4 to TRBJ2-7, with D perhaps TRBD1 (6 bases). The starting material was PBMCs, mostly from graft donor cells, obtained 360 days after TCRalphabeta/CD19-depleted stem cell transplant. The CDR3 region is CASSLGAAGAVRSSSYEQYF. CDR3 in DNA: TGTGCCAGCAGTTTAGGAGCGGCAGGGGCCGTCCGCAGTTCCTCCTACGAGCAGTACTTC.